The 9 T cell receptor beta chains reported below all come from one sample, sequenced in a study of human T cells and chemical hapten exposure. Time point in this sample: patch test 2, 6 weeks after DPC sensitization. The treatment: therapeutic diphenylcyclopropenone sensitization with weekly scalp DPC. TCRdb called the RACE reads again in MiXCR, with one record for every CDR3 protein. The table includes roughly 92,000 distinct CDR3 sequences, about an eighth detected once. The sample consisted of whole blood, taken in connection with sensitization to the hapten diphenylcyclopropenone (DPC). The source of these receptors is a woman in her thirties or forties with alopecia areata. Some clones in this sample may be carry-over from other donors' samples.

This clonotype was seen many times. This chain connects TRBV20-1 to TRBJ2-1, with a tentative D call TRBD2 (5 bases). The germline gives CDR1 DFQATT, CDR2 SNEGSKA (reference sequence). V gave up 1 base and J gave up 3 bases, with 10 bases separating them. CDR3 length: 14 amino acids. The CDR3 DNA is TGCAGTGCTAGAGTGGGAGAGGGCTACAATGAGCAGTTCTTC. This encodes CSARVGEGYNEQFF.

The rearrangement uses TRBV20-1 and TRBJ1-2, with D tentatively TRBD1 (5 bases). This CDR3 has 14 residues. Germline-derived CDR1 and CDR2 are DFQATT and SNEGSKA (reference sequence). V was clipped by 6 bases and J by 2 bases, with 16 bases between them. The DNA of the CDR3 is TGCAGTGCCCCAACATCGGGGGGGAACTATGGCTACACCTTC. Its translation is CSAPTSGGNYGYTF.

This clonotype was counted many times. V is TRBV4-2 and J is TRBJ2-1, with D unclear. Germline V gene lookup returns CDR1 LGHNA and CDR2 YNFKEQ. CDR3 size: 15 residues. Between the trimmed V and J ends, which lost 7 bases and 3 bases, there was a span of 16 bases. Written as DNA, the CDR3 is TGTGCCAGCACACGGGTAAGGAACCTCTACAATGAGCAGTTCTTC. This codes for CASTRVRNLYNEQFF.

CDR3 protein: CASSEWLAGASTDTQYF. The CDR3, as DNA: TGTGCCAGCAGTGAGTGGCTAGCGGGAGCTAGCACAGATACGCAGTATTTT. The gene calls are TRBV2 and TRBJ2-3, with TRBD2 matching over 10 bases. The CDR3 loop spans 17 amino acids. Germline V lookup: CDR1 SNHLY, CDR2 FYNNEI. V was pared by 3 bases and J by 0 bases, with 6 bases of the junction left unmatched.

The chain carries TRBV9 and TRBJ1-3, with D unclear. Trimming removed 0 bases from V and 0 bases from J, with 7 bases in between. The CDR3 is 15 residues long. Looked up from germline, CDR1 is SGDLS and CDR2 is YYNGEE. The CDR3 here is CASSVDDGSGNTIYF. CDR3 DNA: TGTGCCAGCAGCGTAGACGACGGCTCTGGAAACACCATATATTTT.

This clonotype was seen more than once but under ten times. Written as DNA, the CDR3 is TGTGCCAGCAGTTTAAAGCCCTTATACTATGGCTACACCTTC. Its protein product is CASSLKPLYYGYTF. The chain has TRBV27 and TRBJ1-2; no firm D call. This CDR3 is built from 14 residues. Germline CDR1 is MNHEY and CDR2 is SMNVEV (reference sequence). V lost 2 bases and J lost 3, with 10 bases in between.

This clonotype showed up just a few times. The chain employs TRBV29-1 and TRBJ1-1, with no clear D. V was pared by 2 bases and J by 6 bases, with 10 bases between. This CDR3 contains 12 residues. Germline V gene sequence: CDR1 SQVTM, CDR2 ANQGSEA. The CDR3 is CSVEYTGAEAFF. CDR3 bases: TGCAGCGTTGAATACACGGGCGCTGAAGCTTTCTTT.

There are many counts of this clonotype. The rearrangement joins TRBV3-1 to TRBJ1-2, with D hard to call. Per the germline V gene, CDR1 is LGHDT and CDR2 is YNNKEL (reference sequence). The CDR3 consists of 15 residues. V dropped 1 base and J dropped 8 bases, with 17 bases sitting between them. The chain's CDR3 is CASSQVWTPDGGYTF. The CDR3, as DNA: TGTGCCAGCAGCCAAGTCTGGACCCCAGATGGGGGCTACACCTTC.

V gene TRBV11-2 combines with J gene TRBJ2-1, with 11 positions matching TRBD2. V lost 3 bases to trimming and J lost 5 bases; unmatched junction nucleotides: 9. The germline CDR1 and CDR2 sequences are SGHAT and FQNNGV. The CDR3 spans 17 residues. CDR3 region: CASSFSEGTSGNNEQFF. DNA of the CDR3: TGTGCCAGCAGCTTCTCGGAGGGGACTAGCGGAAACAATGAGCAGTTCTTC.